These 19 T cell receptor beta chains originate from one sample sequenced in a study of blood T cell repertoires in COVID-19. Profiling relied on immunoSEQ multiplex PCR, and the TCRdb table lists in-frame clones only, not all of them. The data hold fewer than 250,000 clones, with 85% to 90% observed a single time. The material sequenced was peripheral blood. The receptors here all came from a man aged 50 or older with acute or convalescent COVID-19.

The rearrangement joins TRBV7-9 to TRBJ2-7, with D perhaps matching TRBD1 (6 bases). V was cut by 5 bases and J by 4 bases, with 9 bases left in between. The CDR3 is 12 amino acids. Germline CDR1 and CDR2: SEHNR and FQNEAQ (reference sequence). CDR3 in amino acids: CASSVQGYEQYF. The CDR3 region has the DNA TGTGCCAGCAGCGTACAGGGTTACGAGCAGTACTTC.

This clone has only a few counts. This rearrangement joins TRBV7-9 to TRBJ1-6; D ambiguous. V dropped 3 bases and J dropped 3 bases, with 12 bases sitting between them. In germline, CDR1 is SEHNR, CDR2 FQNEAQ (reference sequence). The CDR3 runs to 16 residues. CDR3 sequence reads: CASSFGSGFYNSPLHF. CDR3 DNA sequence: TGTGCCAGCAGCTTTGGTTCGGGGTTCTATAATTCACCCCTCCACTTT.

The rearrangement uses TRBV7-8 and TRBJ1-1; 8 nucleotides agree with TRBD1. Germline V lookup: CDR1 SGHVS, CDR2 FQNEAQ. V gave up 5 bases and J gave up 11 bases; unmatched junction bases: 7. This CDR3 spans 12 amino acids. The CDR3 loop reads CASSPRTGRAFF. The CDR3 DNA follows: TGTGCCAGCAGCCCAAGGACAGGGCGGGCTTTCTTT. Full variable domain (rest looked up from reference TRBV7-8 and TRBJ1-1): GAGVSQSPRYKVAKRGQDVALRCDPISGHVSLFWYQQALGQGPEFLTYFQNEAQLDKSGLPSDRFFAERPEGSVSTLKIQRTQQEDSAVYLCASSPRTGRAFFGQGTRLTVV.

The rearrangement links TRBV6-1 to TRBJ1-4; 10 bases agree with TRBD1. The ends lost 3 bases at V and 8 bases at J; junction bases unmatched: 6. The V gene's germline CDR1 is MNHNS and CDR2 SASEGT. CDR3 length: 15 amino acids. The CDR3 region is CASSDPGTGEEKLFF. CDR3 in DNA: TGTGCCAGCAGTGACCCCGGGACAGGGGAGGAAAAACTGTTTTTT.

This chain links TRBV5-1 with TRBJ2-5; the match to TRBD1 covers 7 bases. Germline V gene lookup returns CDR1 SGHRS and CDR2 YFSETQ. V was pared by 4 bases and J by 0 bases, with 9 bases of the junction left unmatched. CDR3 length: 16 residues. The CDR3 here is CASSTRQGPYQETQYF. The CDR3 nucleotides read TGCGCCAGCAGCACCCGACAGGGACCGTACCAAGAGACCCAGTACTTC.

The chain is built from TRBV19 and TRBJ2-7; 9 bases are a match to TRBD1. In germline, CDR1 is LNHDA, CDR2 SQIVND (reference sequence). Germline trimming cut 1 base from V and 3 bases from J; bases unmatched to any gene: 4. This CDR3 is built from 15 residues. In DNA form, the CDR3 reads TGTGCCAGTAGTATAGGACAGGGGGGCATCTACGAGCAGTACTTC. It is translated as CASSIGQGGIYEQYF. Full variable domain (outside the CDR3, taken from reference TRBV19 and TRBJ2-7): DGGITQSPKYLFRKEGQNVTLSCEQNLNHDAMYWYRQDPGQGLRLIYYSQIVNDFQKGDIAEGYSVSREKKESFPLTVTSAQKNPTAFYLCASSIGQGGIYEQYFGPGTRLTVT.

The chain combines TRBV7-9 with TRBJ1-6; maybe TRBD1 (5 bases). Trimming stripped 1 base from V and 4 bases from J, with 8 bases between. CDR3 size: 15 residues. Germline values: CDR1 SEHNR, CDR2 FQNEAQ (reference sequence). In DNA, the CDR3 is TGTGCCAGCAGCTTAGGGGGGGTATATAATTCACCCCTCCACTTT. Protein sequence: CASSLGGVYNSPLHF.

The chain combines TRBV2 with TRBJ2-7; TRBD1 matches 8 bases. CDR3 length equals 13 residues. CDR1 is SNHLY and CDR2 is FYNNEI in the germline V gene. V lost 8 bases to trimming and J lost 5 bases; unmatched junction nucleotides: 8. The CDR3: CASRQGRLNEQYF. CDR3 DNA sequence: TGTGCCAGCCGACAGGGGCGCCTGAACGAGCAGTACTTC. Drawing the rest from reference TRBV2 and TRBJ2-7, the complete variable domain is EPEVTQTPSHQVTQMGQEVILRCVPISNHLYFYWYRQILGQKVEFLVSFYNNEISEKSEIFDDQFSVERPDGSNFTLKIRSTKLEDSAMYFCASRQGRLNEQYFGPGTRLTVT.

The V gene is TRBV11-2, the J gene TRBJ1-6, with a possible D match to TRBD1 (6 bases). The germline V gene encodes CDR1 SGHAT and CDR2 FQNNGV. Trimming removed 5 bases at V and 7 bases at J, with 12 bases between. CDR3 size: 14 residues. The chain's CDR3 is CASSQQGGNSPLHF. The CDR3 DNA reads TGTGCCAGCAGCCAACAGGGAGGGAATTCACCCCTCCACTTT.

For this clone: At one end the junction does not follow the germline gene, possibly because of a read error. The chain carries TRBV20-1 and TRBJ1-1; maybe TRBD1 (5 bases). Looked up from germline, CDR1 is DFQATT and CDR2 is SNEGSKA (reference sequence). This CDR3 comprises 10 residues. Here the CDR3 DNA reads TGCAGTGCTGGAGACTTAGGGGTTTCTTTT. Amino acid sequence: CSAGDLGVSF.

This clone has only one observation. V and J are TRBV29-1 and TRBJ2-3, with TRBD1 matching over 9 bases. The germline V gene has CDR1 SQVTM and CDR2 ANQGSEA. This CDR3 has 12 residues. Trimming cost V 4 bases and J 5 bases; bases outside gene matches: 1. The CDR3 region has the DNA TGCAGCGTTGGACAGGGGGGAGATACGCAGTATTTT. It yields the protein CSVGQGGDTQYF.

This rearrangement joins TRBV5-4 to TRBJ1-1; a weak D match, TRBD1 (5 bases). CDR3 length: 15 amino acids. V gave up 3 bases and J gave up 5 bases, with 17 bases separating them. Germline CDR1 is SGHNT and CDR2 is YYREEE (reference sequence). CDR3 DNA sequence: TGTGCCAGCAGCTCGCAGGGACGGGGGAGGACTGAAGCTTTCTTT. Its protein is CASSSQGRGRTEAFF.

This clone was detected once. V is TRBV9 and J is TRBJ1-3, with D unresolved. V was shortened by 4 bases and J by 0 bases, with 8 bases between the two germline ends. Germline V gene lookup returns CDR1 SGDLS and CDR2 YYNGEE. The CDR3 is made up of 14 amino acids. The CDR3 DNA reads TGTGCCAGCAGCACCGGGAACTCTGGAAACACCATATATTTT. Translation: CASSTGNSGNTIYF.

The V and J genes are TRBV7-8 and TRBJ1-1, with D possibly TRBD1 on 5 matching bases. Deletions cut 5 bases from V and 4 bases from J, with 11 bases between. Germline CDR1 is SGHVS and CDR2 is FQNEAQ. The CDR3 totals 13 residues. The CDR3 here is CASSLNGGTEAFF. The CDR3 DNA reads TGTGCCAGCAGCCTCAACGGGGGCACTGAAGCTTTCTTT.

The genes are TRBV28 and TRBJ1-5; 7 bases fit TRBD1. Germline V gives CDR1 MDHEN, CDR2 SYDVKM. The CDR3 sequence is 16 residues long. V was clipped by 6 bases and J by 5 bases; unmatched bases: 13. The CDR3 DNA follows: TGTGCCAGCAGCCGAACCGGGACAGTCCTTTATCAGCCCCAGCATTTT. The encoded protein is CASSRTGTVLYQPQHF.

The chain is built from TRBV21-1 and TRBJ1-1; the D call of TRBD1 is as the table states it, not checked on the DNA. TRBV21-1 is deemed a pseudogene. The CDR3 contains 13 residues. The CDR3 sequence: CASSKSHSTEAFF. The CDR3 region has the DNA TGTGCCAGCAGCAAGAGTCACAGTACTGAAGCTTTCTTT.

CDR3 nucleotides: TGTGCCAGCAGCCCAGGCGGGGGGAGTTGGGATTCACCCCTCCACTTT. The encoded protein is CASSPGGGSWDSPLHF. This chain uses TRBV7-9 with TRBJ1-6; tentative D call: TRBD1 (5 bases). V gave up 5 bases and J gave up 8 bases, with 19 bases separating them. The CDR3 consists of 16 residues. Germline CDR1 reads SEHNR; CDR2 reads FQNEAQ (reference sequence).

The V and J genes are TRBV7-9 and TRBJ1-2, with a possible D match to TRBD1 (6 bases). CDR3 length equals 12 residues. Germline-derived CDR1 and CDR2 are SEHNR and FQNEAQ (reference sequence). V was cut by 2 bases and J by 14 bases, with 15 bases left in between. CDR3 DNA sequence: TGTGCCAGCAGCTTACACGTCTCCAGGGGAACCTTC. Protein sequence: CASSLHVSRGTF.

The V call is TRBV19, the J call TRBJ2-7; 11 bases fit TRBD2. Germline values: CDR1 LNHDA, CDR2 SQIVND (reference sequence). The CDR3 is made up of 15 amino acids. V dropped 6 bases and J dropped 3; count of bases not matched to a gene: 7. CDR3 in amino acids: CASRTGTSGIYEQYF. The CDR3 region has the DNA TGTGCCAGTAGAACCGGGACTAGCGGTATCTACGAGCAGTACTTC.